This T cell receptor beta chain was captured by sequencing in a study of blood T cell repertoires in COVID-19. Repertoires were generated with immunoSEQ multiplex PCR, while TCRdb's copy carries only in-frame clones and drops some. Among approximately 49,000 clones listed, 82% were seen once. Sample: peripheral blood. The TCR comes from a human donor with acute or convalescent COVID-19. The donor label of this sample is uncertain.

CDR3 in DNA: TGTGCCAGCAGCCCCGGCGACAGGGCTGATCTGGAGCAGTTCTTC. Its translation is CASSPGDRADLEQFF. The chain combines TRBV7-3 with TRBJ2-1, with 7 bases fitting TRBD1. The length of the CDR3 is 15 residues. Germline loops: CDR1 SGHTA, CDR2 FQGTGA. J was trimmed by 10 bases and V by 5 bases; bases with no gene match: 14. Together with reference TRBV7-3 and TRBJ2-1, the CDR3 gives the full variable domain: GAGVSQTPSNKVTEKGKYVELRCDPISGHTALYWYRQSLGQGPEFLIYFQGTGAADDSGLPNDRFFAVRPEGSVSTLKIQRTERGDSAVYLCASSPGDRADLEQFFGPGTRLTVL.